One sample yielded the 31 T cell receptor beta chains listed below, sequenced in a study of shared clonotypes between healthy human individuals. The table came from immunoSEQ multiplex PCR; TCRdb's copy has only in-frame clones and leaves some out. Of more than 1,200,000 clones listed, less than 99% are singletons. Sequencing was carried out using naive CD4+ T cells sorted from blood. Subset reported: CD45RA+ positively selected. These receptors were obtained from a man aged 30 to 45 in good health.

V gene TRBV10-2 combines with J gene TRBJ2-1; TRBD2 agrees at 10 bases. The CDR3 loop spans 17 amino acids. After removal of 6 bases from V and 1 base from J, the junction contained 9 bases not matched to a gene. Germline CDR1 and CDR2: WSHSY and SAAADI. The CDR3 protein is CASRKPQREGSYNEQFF. The DNA of the CDR3 is TGCGCCAGCAGAAAGCCCCAGCGGGAGGGTTCCTACAATGAGCAGTTCTTC.

This chain links TRBV27 with TRBJ1-4; 8 nucleotides agree with TRBD1. After removal of 5 bases from V and 9 bases from J, the junction contained 5 bases not matched to a gene. This CDR3 comprises 13 residues. Germline CDR1 reads MNHEY; CDR2 reads SMNVEV (reference sequence). The CDR3 spells CASSPWTGQKLFF. CDR3 nucleotide sequence: TGTGCCAGCAGTCCATGGACAGGGCAAAAACTGTTTTTT.

The J gene is TRBJ2-1, the V gene TRBV27, with 8 bases identical to TRBD2. CDR1 and CDR2 (germline): MNHEY, SMNVEV (reference sequence). The CDR3 consists of 15 residues. J gave up 3 bases and V 2 bases, and 3 bases lay outside the gene matches. The CDR3 nucleotides are TGTGCCAGCAGTTTAAGGACTAGCAACTACAATGAGCAGTTCTTC. It specifies CASSLRTSNYNEQFF.

The chain combines TRBV11-2 with TRBJ1-1; tentative D call: TRBD1 (6 bases). There are 18 residues in the CDR3. In germline, CDR1 is SGHAT, CDR2 FQNNGV. Trimming took 5 bases from V and 3 from J, leaving 25 bases between them. CDR3 sequence: CASSGHRDQYERDTEAFF. As DNA, the CDR3 is TGTGCCAGCAGCGGTCACAGGGATCAATATGAACGGGACACTGAAGCTTTCTTT.

The rearrangement joins TRBV6-6 to TRBJ2-1; 14 positions match TRBD2. Germline V gene sequence: CDR1 MNHNY, CDR2 SVGAGI (reference sequence). CDR3 length: 16 residues. Trimming took 6 bases from V and 7 from J; bases not matched to a gene: 8. This CDR3 reads CASRGRLAGGRNEQFF. The CDR3 nucleotides read TGTGCCAGCAGGGGACGACTAGCGGGAGGGCGGAATGAGCAGTTCTTC.

A single count supports this clone. This chain joins TRBV21-1 and TRBJ2-7; the listed D gene, TRBD1, was not tested against the DNA. TRBV21-1 is a recognized pseudogene. CDR3 length: 14 amino acids. CDR3 nucleotide sequence: TGTGCCAGCGGGCAGGGATTTTATCTCTACGAGCAGTACTTC. Translation: CASGQGFYLYEQYF.

The chain recombines TRBV19 with TRBJ2-7, with TRBD1 matching 11 bases. CDR1 LNHDA and CDR2 SQIVND come from the germline V gene (reference sequence). CDR3 length equals 15 residues. V lost 3 bases, J lost 3 bases, and 4 bases stayed unmatched. The CDR3 DNA follows: TGTGCCAGTAGTATGGCCGGGACAGGGGGCTACGAGCAGTACTTC. This translates into CASSMAGTGGYEQYF. The variable domain in full, with the rest retrieved from reference TRBV19 and TRBJ2-7, is DGGITQSPKYLFRKEGQNVTLSCEQNLNHDAMYWYRQDPGQGLRLIYYSQIVNDFQKGDIAEGYSVSREKKESFPLTVTSAQKNPTAFYLCASSMAGTGGYEQYFGPGTRLTVT.

The J gene is TRBJ2-1, the V gene TRBV6-1, with TRBD2 matching 7 bases. The CDR3 loop spans 14 amino acids. In germline, CDR1 is MNHNS, CDR2 SASEGT. Trimming removed 6 bases from V and 4 bases from J; junction bases left unmatched: 6. The CDR3 bases are TGTGCCAGCAGGGGGACTATTACATACAATGAGCAGTTCTTC. This translates into CASRGTITYNEQFF.

The chain is built from TRBV28 and TRBJ2-5; 8 bases fit TRBD1. This CDR3 spans 16 amino acids. V shed 1 base, J shed 3 bases, and the junction held 7 bases outside the gene matches. The V gene's germline CDR1 is MDHEN and CDR2 SYDVKM. The CDR3 sequence is CASSLFIRGQEETQYF. The CDR3 region has the DNA TGTGCCAGCAGTTTATTTATCAGGGGGCAGGAAGAGACCCAGTACTTC. Based on the CDR3 plus reference TRBV28 and TRBJ2-5, the full variable domain is DVKVTQSSRYLVKRTGEKVFLECVQDMDHENMFWYRQDPGLGLRLIYFSYDVKMKEKGDIPEGYSVSREKKERFSLILESASTNQTSMYLCASSLFIRGQEETQYFGPGTRLLVL.

The chain links TRBV27 to TRBJ2-1, with D perhaps matching TRBD2 (6 bases). The CDR3 totals 13 residues. Per the germline V gene, CDR1 is MNHEY and CDR2 is SMNVEV (reference sequence). The ends were cut back, 2 bases at V and 6 bases at J, with 8 bases in the middle. The CDR3 sequence is CASSLPGVNEQFF. CDR3 in DNA: TGTGCCAGCAGTTTACCGGGGGTCAATGAGCAGTTCTTC.

The J gene is TRBJ1-5, the V gene TRBV21-1; the D call in the table, TRBD1, was not verified against the DNA. TRBV21-1 is a documented pseudogene. The CDR3 extends over 16 amino acids. Here the CDR3 reads CASSKDADRGCQPQHF. The CDR3 nucleotides read TGTGCCAGCAGCAAAGACGCCGACAGGGGCTGCCAGCCCCAGCATTTT.

This clone was seen just once. J is TRBJ2-3 and V is TRBV28; D possibly corresponds to TRBD1 (6 bases). Germline loops: CDR1 MDHEN, CDR2 SYDVKM. This CDR3 has 17 amino acids. V lost 6 bases to trimming and J lost 0 bases, with 19 bases between them. CDR3 sequence: CASRPPVDRSSTDTQYF. Here the CDR3 DNA reads TGTGCCAGCAGGCCGCCCGTTGACAGGTCTAGCACAGATACGCAGTATTTT. Full variable domain (rest looked up from reference TRBV28 and TRBJ2-3): DVKVTQSSRYLVKRTGEKVFLECVQDMDHENMFWYRQDPGLGLRLIYFSYDVKMKEKGDIPEGYSVSREKKERFSLILESASTNQTSMYLCASRPPVDRSSTDTQYFGPGTRLTVL.

The rearrangement joins TRBV2 to TRBJ2-1; weak D call: TRBD2 (6 bases). The CDR3 length is 15 residues. V dropped 5 bases and J dropped 0 bases, with 11 bases sitting between them. Germline-derived CDR1 and CDR2 are SNHLY and FYNNEI. The CDR3 nucleotides are TGTGCCAGCAGTTCGGAGGGGAGCTCCTACAATGAGCAGTTCTTC. Amino acid sequence: CASSSEGSSYNEQFF.

V is TRBV7-6 and J is TRBJ1-2, with TRBD1 as a possible D gene (5 bases). The V gene's germline CDR1 is SGHVS and CDR2 FNYEAQ. Trimming took off 5 bases at V and 7 bases at J, with 20 bases between the two ends. The CDR3 is made up of 15 amino acids. The CDR3 sequence: CASSNTRAGNGGYTF. DNA of the CDR3: TGTGCCAGCAGCAACACCCGAGCAGGGAATGGTGGCTACACCTTC. Full variable domain (remainder filled in from reference TRBV7-6 and TRBJ1-2): GAGVSQSPRYKVTKRGQDVALRCDPISGHVSLYWYRQALGQGPEFLTYFNYEAQQDKSGLPNDRFSAERPEGSISTLTIQRTEQRDSAMYRCASSNTRAGNGGYTFGSGTRLTVV.

V usage is TRBV5-1 and J usage is TRBJ2-2, with 10 bases aligning to TRBD1. CDR1 and CDR2 from the germline V gene are SGHRS and YFSETQ. CDR3 length: 17 amino acids. Losses at the gene ends were 4 bases for V and 6 bases for J; bases not matched to a gene: 12. The CDR3: CASSLTGDRGGAGELFF. In DNA form, the CDR3 reads TGCGCCAGCAGCCTAACAGGGGACAGGGGAGGTGCCGGGGAGCTGTTTTTT.

The chain joins TRBV4-3 to TRBJ2-2; no clear D. V was clipped by 0 bases and J by 4 bases, with 9 bases between them. Germline V gene data show CDR1 as LGHNA and CDR2 as YSLEER. CDR3 length: 15 residues. The CDR3 loop reads CASSQDTPGTGELFF. In DNA, the CDR3 is TGCGCCAGCAGCCAAGATACCCCGGGCACCGGGGAGCTGTTTTTT.

About this clone: Other DNA sequences in the sample encode the same CDR3. The J gene is TRBJ2-3, the V gene TRBV5-1; D gene uncertain. This CDR3 spans 12 amino acids. Trimming cost V 0 bases and J 5 bases, with 4 bases left between them. Germline CDR1 and CDR2: SGHRS and YFSETQ. The CDR3 DNA reads TGCGCCAGCAGCTTGGAATTAGATACGCAGTATTTT. As protein: CASSLELDTQYF.

The chain has TRBV11-2 and TRBJ2-1, with a possible D match to TRBD1 (6 bases). Germline V gene sequence: CDR1 SGHAT, CDR2 FQNNGV. The CDR3 has 16 amino acids. V gave up 6 bases and J gave up 6 bases, with 21 bases separating them. CDR3 loop: CASSLRWDTLINEQFF. CDR3 DNA: TGTGCCAGCAGTCTTAGGTGGGACACGCTAATCAATGAGCAGTTCTTC.

The chain joins TRBV7-9 to TRBJ2-2; no definite D call. The germline CDR1 and CDR2 sequences are SEHNR and FQNEAQ (reference sequence). The CDR3 runs 16 residues. The V gene lost 1 base and the J gene lost 7 bases, with 16 bases spanning the gap. CDR3 sequence: CASSLGGRGLFGELFF. CDR3 bases: TGTGCCAGCAGCTTAGGTGGCCGCGGCTTGTTCGGGGAGCTGTTTTTT.

On this clone: Other DNA sequences in the sample encode the same CDR3. The chain is built from TRBV6-1 and TRBJ1-5, with no clear D. CDR1 and CDR2 (germline): MNHNS, SASEGT. The CDR3 totals 14 residues. V was clipped by 0 bases and J by 2 bases, with 5 bases between them. CDR3 nucleotide sequence: TGTGCCAGCAGTGAAGCCGGGGGCAATCAGCCCCAGCATTTT. Translating it yields CASSEAGGNQPQHF.

The V call is TRBV9, the J call TRBJ2-6; 7 bases match TRBD1. The trim removed 0 bases at V and 2 bases at J, leaving 8 bases unmatched. CDR1 is SGDLS and CDR2 is YYNGEE in the germline V gene. This CDR3 is 18 amino acids long. The CDR3 loop is CASSVGTGVWAGANVLTF. The CDR3, as DNA: TGTGCCAGCAGCGTAGGAACAGGGGTTTGGGCTGGGGCCAACGTCCTGACTTTC. The entire variable domain, with the rest obtained from reference TRBV9 and TRBJ2-6, is as follows: DSGVTQTPKHLITATGQRVTLRCSPRSGDLSVYWYQQSLDQGLQFLIQYYNGEERAKGNILERFSAQQFPDLHSELNLSSLELGDSALYFCASSVGTGVWAGANVLTFGAGSRLTVL.

The rearrangement joins TRBV23-1 to TRBJ2-7; D not certain. TRBV23-1 is designated an ORF whose function remains uncertain. V lost 7 bases, J lost 10 bases, and 11 bases lay in between. The CDR3 runs to 10 residues. In nucleotides, the CDR3 is TGCGCCAGCAAGCCCGGATGCCAGTACTTC. The encoded protein is CASKPGCQYF.

This sequence joins TRBV18 and TRBJ2-7, with D tentatively TRBD2 (6 bases). CDR3 size: 13 residues. Trimming removed 3 bases at V and 3 bases at J, with 9 bases between. CDR1 is KGHSH, CDR2 LQKENI, per germline. The CDR3 coding sequence is TGTGCCAGCTCACCTGGGACTCTCTACGAGCAGTACTTC. Translation: CASSPGTLYEQYF.

The genes are TRBV5-6 and TRBJ2-3; 8 nucleotides align to TRBD2. V shed 4 bases and J 0 bases; nucleotides not matched to a gene: 7. The CDR3 is made up of 16 amino acids. Looked up from germline, CDR1 is SGHDT and CDR2 is YYEEEE. The CDR3 reads CASSDSTSASTDTQYF. DNA of the CDR3: TGTGCCAGCAGCGACTCGACTAGCGCGAGCACAGATACGCAGTATTTT.

The chain combines TRBV30 with TRBJ2-7, with D possibly TRBD1 on 5 matching bases. This CDR3 is built from 17 residues. The germline V gene encodes CDR1 GTSNPN and CDR2 SVGIG (reference sequence). The ends were cut back, 4 bases at V and 2 bases at J, with 24 bases in the middle. CDR3 sequence reads: CAWTRPSWGRETYEQYF. The CDR3 region has the DNA TGTGCCTGGACGCGGCCTTCGTGGGGCAGGGAAACCTACGAGCAGTACTTC. Drawing the rest from reference TRBV30 and TRBJ2-7, the complete variable domain is SQTIHQWPATLVQPVGSPLSLECTVEGTSNPNLYWYRQAAGRGLQLLFYSVGIGQISSEVPQNLSASRPQDRQFILSSKKLLLSDSGFYLCAWTRPSWGRETYEQYFGPGTRLTVT.

The chain recombines TRBV5-1 with TRBJ2-7; a weak D match, TRBD2 (5 bases). This CDR3 comprises 16 residues. V lost 0 bases and J 5 bases, leaving 18 bases between the germline ends. CDR1 is SGHRS and CDR2 is YFSETQ in the germline V gene. CDR3 sequence (DNA): TGCGCCAGCAGCTTGGTTTCGGTCGGGGTTCGGAACGAGCAGTACTTC. Amino acid sequence: CASSLVSVGVRNEQYF.

The chain recombines TRBV14 with TRBJ2-7, with TRBD2 matching 7 bases. The germline V gene encodes CDR1 SGHDN and CDR2 FVKESK. V was clipped by 0 bases and J by 0 bases; unmatched bases: 14. This CDR3 has 19 residues. CDR3 in amino acids: CASSQEAGEGLLSSYEQYF. In DNA, the CDR3 is TGTGCCAGCAGCCAAGAGGCGGGGGAGGGACTGCTGAGCTCCTACGAGCAGTACTTC.

CDR3 nucleotide sequence: TGTGCCATCAGCCCAACCGAAGATCAGCCCCAGCATTTT. This encodes CAISPTEDQPQHF. The chain is built from TRBV10-3 and TRBJ1-5; D remains unclear. Trimming pared 6 bases from V and 5 bases from J, leaving 11 bases between. The CDR3 covers 13 residues. Germline assignment: CDR1 ENHRY and CDR2 SYGVKD.

The gene calls are TRBV28 and TRBJ2-1, with 9 bases aligning to TRBD2. This CDR3 is built from 15 residues. CDR1 MDHEN and CDR2 SYDVKM come from the germline V gene. J gave up 10 bases and V 5 bases, and 12 bases lay outside the gene matches. CDR3 DNA: TGTGCCAGCAGTATATCCGGGACTAGCCCTCCCGAGCAGTTCTTC. This codes for CASSISGTSPPEQFF.

The chain combines TRBV5-6 with TRBJ2-7; tentatively, D is TRBD2 (6 bases). This CDR3 is 13 amino acids long. Germline V lookup: CDR1 SGHDT, CDR2 YYEEEE. Trimming cost V 1 base and J 3 bases, with 8 bases left between them. The CDR3 reads CASSLWGVYEQYF. As DNA, the CDR3 is TGTGCCAGCAGCTTGTGGGGGGTCTACGAGCAGTACTTC.

The genes are TRBV9 and TRBJ2-5; TRBD2 is a possible D gene (5 bases). Germline CDR1 SGDLS, CDR2 YYNGEE. Between the trimmed V and J ends, which lost 4 bases and 1 base, there was a span of 17 bases. This CDR3 is built from 16 residues. CDR3 sequence reads: CASSSRGMAGQETQYF. The CDR3 DNA sequence: TGTGCCAGCAGCTCCCGAGGGATGGCAGGCCAAGAGACCCAGTACTTC.